The source of this T cell receptor beta chain is a study of blood T cell repertoires in COVID-19. In this sample, this clone turned up once. This CDR3 is built from 15 residues. V lost 1 base, J lost 6 bases, and 6 bases stayed unmatched. Germline V gene sequence: CDR1 MDHEN, CDR2 SYDVKM. Original processing methods: Reference gene primer amplification gave nucleated cell count estimates. Sequenced by immunoSEQ multiplex PCR; TCRdb stores in-frame clones only, minus some. That table is the source of V, J and clone size, and D and trimming were worked out from the DNA. Among about 68,000 clones listed, 86% were seen once.

The sequencing sample was made of peripheral blood. This TCR came from a man younger than 45 with acute or convalescent COVID-19. The chain couples TRBV28 to TRBJ1-5; 7 bases fit TRBD1. In DNA, the CDR3 is TGTGCCAGCAGTTTATTTAGGGGGCCTGGTCAGCCCCAGCATTTT. Translating gives CASSLFRGPGQPQHF. Full variable domain (remainder filled in from reference TRBV28 and TRBJ1-5): DVKVTQSSRYLVKRTGEKVFLECVQDMDHENMFWYRQDPGLGLRLIYFSYDVKMKEKGDIPEGYSVSREKKERFSLILESASTNQTSMYLCASSLFRGPGQPQHFGDGTRLSIL.